This T cell receptor beta chain was captured by sequencing in a study of patients and donors after allogeneic stem cell transplantation. The V gene's germline CDR1 is MNHEY and CDR2 SVGEGT. Trimming cost V 2 bases and J 0 bases, with 5 bases left between them. There are 15 residues in the CDR3. TCRdb re-called the RT-PCR reads through MiXCR, storing one row per CDR3 protein. The table has 400,000 to 450,000 distinct CDR3 sequences, 16% seen once. The chain is built from TRBV6-2 or TRBV6-3 and TRBJ2-6, with D uncertain. Input material: blood, either unsorted or a sorted T cell fraction (not recorded which). This receptor was obtained from a human donor who was either an allogeneic HSCT recipient or a stem cell or donor lymphocyte infusion donor (not recorded which). It is not recorded whose cells these are; they may come from a transplant donor. DNA of the CDR3: TGTGCCAGCAGTTACCCTAGCTCTGGGGCCAACGTCCTGACTTTC. Translating it yields CASSYPSSGANVLTF.